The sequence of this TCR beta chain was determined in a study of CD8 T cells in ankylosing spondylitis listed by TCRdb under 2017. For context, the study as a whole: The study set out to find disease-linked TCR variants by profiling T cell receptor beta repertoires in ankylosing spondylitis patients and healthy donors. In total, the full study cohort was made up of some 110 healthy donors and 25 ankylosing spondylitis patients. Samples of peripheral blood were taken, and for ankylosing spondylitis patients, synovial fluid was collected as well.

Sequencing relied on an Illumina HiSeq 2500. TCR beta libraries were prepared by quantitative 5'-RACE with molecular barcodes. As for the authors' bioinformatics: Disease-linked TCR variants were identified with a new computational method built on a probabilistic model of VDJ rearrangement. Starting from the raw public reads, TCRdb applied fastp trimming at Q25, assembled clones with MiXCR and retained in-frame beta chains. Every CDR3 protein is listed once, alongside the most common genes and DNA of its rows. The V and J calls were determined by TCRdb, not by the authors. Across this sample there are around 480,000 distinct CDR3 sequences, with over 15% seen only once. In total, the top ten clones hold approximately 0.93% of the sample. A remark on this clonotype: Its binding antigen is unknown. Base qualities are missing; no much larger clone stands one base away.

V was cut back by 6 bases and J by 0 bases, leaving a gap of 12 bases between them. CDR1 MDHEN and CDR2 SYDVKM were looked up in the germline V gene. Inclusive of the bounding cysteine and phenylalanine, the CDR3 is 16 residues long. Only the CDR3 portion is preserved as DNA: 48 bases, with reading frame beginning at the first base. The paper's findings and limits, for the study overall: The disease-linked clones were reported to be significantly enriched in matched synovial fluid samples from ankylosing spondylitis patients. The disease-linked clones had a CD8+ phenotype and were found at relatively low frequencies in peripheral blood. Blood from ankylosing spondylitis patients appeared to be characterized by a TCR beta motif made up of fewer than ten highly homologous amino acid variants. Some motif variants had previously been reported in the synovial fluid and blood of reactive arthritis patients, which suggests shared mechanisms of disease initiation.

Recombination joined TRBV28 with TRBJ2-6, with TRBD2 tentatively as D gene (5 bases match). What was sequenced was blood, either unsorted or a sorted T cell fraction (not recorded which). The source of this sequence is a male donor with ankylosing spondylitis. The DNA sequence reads TGTGCCAGCAGCTTAGTAGAGGGCTCTGGGGCCAACGTCCTGACTTTC. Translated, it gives CASSLVEGSGANVLTF.